The present T cell receptor beta chain was sequenced within a study of shared T cell receptors in the human thymus listed by TCRdb under 2021. The study in broad terms: The study examined how self-reactive, shared T-cell receptor alpha chains are generated in the human thymus.

Including cysteine and phenylalanine, the CDR3 has 15 amino acids. CDR3 DNA is the only sequence kept; it has 45 bases, read in frame from the first base. V ends up 6 bases short and J 2 bases short, with an unmatched junction base count of 9. As encoded in the germline V gene (reference sequence), CDR1 is MNHNY while CDR2 is SVGAGI. Receptors were amplified or captured by the immunoSEQ multiplex PCR assay. Here the immuneACCESS table is served through TCRdb, limited to in-frame sequences with V and J called. Missing clones are a known gap in these copies; in checked studies unresolved V genes cover under half, and the rest lacks a known reason. Present in this sample are about 660,000 clones, approximately 87% of which were seen just once. Roughly 0.0097% of the sample is taken by the ten largest. A few counts support this clone. What antigen it recognizes has not been identified. The record has no base qualities; no much larger clone is one base away.

A further study also used this sample, focusing on human thymus T cells. Drawing on the second study: Donors were immunologically healthy infants undergoing open corrective cardiac surgery for congenital heart defects in Finland. Thymus tissue was obtained as surgical resects removed during corrective cardiac surgery. Usage of V and J gene segments appeared to be biased in both the thymic and the peripheral blood repertoires. The related research found that thymic TCR repertoires overlapped highly between unrelated individuals. TCR alpha and beta repertoires from seven to nine infant thymus samples and a few related peripheral blood samples were characterized in the study. Donor ages ranged from roughly 7 to 250 days, and the cohort comprised five to seven male and a couple of female infants. After being mechanically released from the tissue, thymocytes were kept at -70 degrees C in pellets of about 9.5-30 million cells. A QIAsymphony instrument was used to extract genomic DNA from frozen cell pellets. The immunoSEQ multiplex PCR assay was used to amplify the TCRB and TCRAD loci from a standardized amount of quality-controlled genomic DNA. Amplicons spanned the V(D)J region at a length sufficient to cover the CDR3 and identify V and J genes. Amplicon sequencing was performed on an Illumina platform through the commercial immunoSEQ service. Corrections for primer bias and sequencing errors followed previously described methods, while TCRAD and TCRB definitions were based on the IMGT database. The repertoires were analysed using immunoSEQ Analyzer 3.0 and VDJTools for basic statistics, V/J segment usage, diversity estimates, rarefaction and pairwise overlap. Diversity was estimated using the Chao1, ChaoE, Efron-Thisted, Shannon and inverse Simpson indices, and was also estimated on datasets down-sampled to the size of the smallest sample. For repertoire overlap, CDR3 nucleotide sequence, V gene and J gene had to match strictly, and clustering was done by Jaccard-based multidimensional scaling. Thymus samples yielded on average around 810,000 unique TCRB clonotypes, compared with 80,000 to 95,000 from blood samples.

The source is a boy younger than two with a congenital heart defect. Donor details come from another sample of the same person, matched by shared clones. Sequenced material: thymocytes. The V gene is TRBV6-6 and the J gene is TRBJ1-2; 7 bases in the middle match TRBD1. The sequenced DNA is TGTGCCAGCAGCCGTGAGGGGGCACTAAACTATGGCTACACCTTC. Its protein product is CASSREGALNYGYTF.